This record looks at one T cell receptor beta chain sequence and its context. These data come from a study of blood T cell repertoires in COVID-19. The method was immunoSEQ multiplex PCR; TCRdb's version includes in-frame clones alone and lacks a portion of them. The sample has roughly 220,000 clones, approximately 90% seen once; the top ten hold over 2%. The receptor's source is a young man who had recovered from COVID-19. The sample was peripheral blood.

The CDR3 region is CASIKEASGANVLTF. The DNA for the CDR3 is TGTGCCAGCATTAAAGAGGCCTCTGGGGCCAACGTCCTGACTTTC. This chain connects TRBV6-5 to TRBJ2-6; unclear D gene. Trimming pared 7 bases from V and 0 bases from J, leaving 10 bases between. CDR3 size: 15 residues. Germline V gives CDR1 MNHEY, CDR2 SVGAGI.